Presented here are 30 T cell receptor beta chains from one specimen sequenced in a study of T-cell reconstitution after alpha-beta-depleted transplantation in children. Their recognized antigens are unknown. Overall study results and limits: When one year had passed after transplant, most T-cell counts and diversity came from newly produced T cells.

Molecular barcoding with unique molecular identifiers was used for the TCRbeta library. TCRdb reprocessed the PCR reads via MiXCR and lists one record per CDR3 protein. The sample has 330,000 or so distinct CDR3 sequences, roughly 7.8% seen once; the top ten hold approximately 9%. The input for sequencing was peripheral blood, taken 360 days after TCRalphabeta/CD19-depleted stem cell transplant. Receptors originate from a female patient aged 2-15 years who had a stem cell transplant for Fanconi anemia, so the T cells may come from the graft donor.

This chain uses TRBV6-4 with TRBJ1-1, with TRBD1 identical over 7 bases. CDR1 MRHNA and CDR2 SNTAGT come from the germline V gene. This CDR3 comprises 13 residues. J was trimmed by 1 base and V by 6 bases; bases with no gene match: 2. Written as DNA, the CDR3 is TGTGCCAGCAGCGACAGGGAGAACACTGAAGCTTTCTTT. Residues: CASSDRENTEAFF.

This clonotype was counted many times. The chain couples TRBV5-1 to TRBJ2-7, with D uncertain. Germline V CDR1 and CDR2: SGHRS, YFSETQ. There are 13 residues in the CDR3. V was shortened by 3 bases and J by 4 bases, with 11 bases between the two germline ends. This chain's CDR3 is CASSSYGLYEQYF. The DNA of the CDR3 is TGCGCCAGCAGCTCGTACGGGCTTTACGAGCAGTACTTC.

This clonotype was seen repeatedly, ten times or more. This rearrangement joins TRBV5-1 to TRBJ1-3; D is possibly TRBD1 (6 bases). The CDR3 runs 15 residues. Germline CDR1 and CDR2: SGHRS and YFSETQ. Trimming cost V 0 bases and J 4 bases, with 11 bases left between them. CDR3 sequence (DNA): TGCGCCAGCAGCTTGGGGCAGGGGATCGGAAACACCATATATTTT. It yields the protein CASSLGQGIGNTIYF.

The table lists this clonotype with a few counts. J is TRBJ2-3 and V is TRBV7-9, with 7 nucleotides matching TRBD1. The V segment lost 5 bases and the J segment 4 bases; nucleotides outside the gene matches: 9. The V gene's germline CDR1 is SEHNR and CDR2 FQNEAQ (reference sequence). The CDR3 extends over 15 amino acids. Here the CDR3 reads CASSRMTGLADTQYF. As DNA, the CDR3 is TGTGCCAGCAGCCGAATGACAGGGTTGGCAGATACGCAGTATTTT.

This clonotype has only a few counts. The chain carries TRBV7-8 and TRBJ1-6; D is ambiguous. CDR1 and CDR2 from the germline V gene are SGHVS and FQNEAQ. This CDR3 contains 14 residues. Trimming took off 5 bases at V and 2 bases at J, with 7 bases between the two ends. This chain's CDR3 is CASSRTTYNSPLHF. CDR3 DNA sequence: TGTGCCAGCAGCCGTACCACCTATAATTCACCCCTCCACTTT.

This clonotype was observed at least ten times. In DNA, the CDR3 is TGTGCCAGCAGCCCCTTTAATGCAAGAGTAAGAAACGAGCAGTACTTC. This gives the protein CASSPFNARVRNEQYF. The rearrangement links TRBV3-1 to TRBJ2-7, with unresolved D. Trimming left V 4 bases short and J 5 bases short, with 21 bases between. This CDR3 is built from 16 residues. Per the germline V gene, CDR1 is LGHDT and CDR2 is YNNKEL (reference sequence).

This chain uses TRBV27 with TRBJ2-3; perhaps TRBD2 as D (5 bases). Trimming pared 5 bases from V and 8 bases from J, leaving 11 bases between. This CDR3 contains 12 residues. Germline values: CDR1 MNHEY, CDR2 SMNVEV (reference sequence). The CDR3 DNA is TGTGCCAGCAGTCCCCTGGCGGGTACGCAGTATTTT. Amino acids: CASSPLAGTQYF.

This clonotype was recorded at least ten times. The chain is built from TRBV6-5 and TRBJ2-2; tentative D call: TRBD1 (6 bases). The CDR3 length is 15 residues. V lost 6 bases and J lost 0, with 11 bases in between. Per the germline V gene, CDR1 is MNHEY and CDR2 is SVGAGI. CDR3 coding DNA: TGTGCCAGCAGAAGACAGGTCCCGAACACCGGGGAGCTGTTTTTT. Translated: CASRRQVPNTGELFF.

This clonotype occurred a few times. The rearrangement joins TRBV11-2 to TRBJ2-5; TRBD1 agrees at 8 bases. Germline V CDR1 and CDR2: SGHAT, FQNNGV. Unmatched junction bases numbered 11, after V lost 3 bases and J lost 5 bases. The CDR3 consists of 16 residues. CDR3 sequence (DNA): TGTGCCAGCAGCTTTCGGGGTGCAGGGGACAGGGAGACCCAGTACTTC. Translated: CASSFRGAGDRETQYF.

The V call is TRBV5-1, the J call TRBJ2-3; the match to TRBD1 covers 7 bases. Per germline, CDR1 SGHRS and CDR2 YFSETQ. This CDR3 has 15 amino acids. V shed 0 bases, J shed 1 base, and the junction held 2 bases outside the gene matches. CDR3 sequence (DNA): TGCGCCAGCAGCTTGGGCCAGGGGGGCACAGATACGCAGTATTTT. Protein sequence: CASSLGQGGTDTQYF.

There are many counts of this clonotype. The chain combines TRBV12-3 or TRBV12-4 with TRBJ1-1; no clear D. This CDR3 contains 14 residues. With 6 bases removed from V and 10 bases from J, the gap between germline ends came to 21 bases. CDR3 in amino acids: CASSSPRGIPIAFF. The CDR3 nucleotides are TGTGCCAGCAGCTCCCCGAGAGGGATTCCTATAGCTTTCTTT.

The chain carries TRBV27 and TRBJ1-2, with TRBD1 matching over 9 bases. Per germline, CDR1 MNHEY and CDR2 SMNVEV (reference sequence). This CDR3 spans 15 amino acids. Trimming removed 5 bases from V and 8 bases from J; junction bases left unmatched: 12. The CDR3 bases are TGTGCCAGCAGTCCTTCTGTTGGGACAGGGAACGGCTACACCTTC. Encoded protein: CASSPSVGTGNGYTF.

The rearrangement joins TRBV6-2 or TRBV6-3 to TRBJ2-5; D not certain. V was pared by 4 bases and J by 0 bases, with 6 bases between. Germline V lookup: CDR1 MNHEY, CDR2 SVGEGT. The CDR3 spans 13 residues. The CDR3 spells CASSWWNQETQYF. CDR3 nucleotides: TGTGCCAGCAGTTGGTGGAACCAAGAGACCCAGTACTTC.

This clonotype was observed at least ten times. The rearrangement uses TRBV15 and TRBJ1-1; 7 bases line up with TRBD1. The V and J ends lost 3 bases and 5 bases, in that order; junction bases with no gene match: 3. This CDR3 contains 13 residues. Germline V lookup: CDR1 LNHNV, CDR2 YYDKDF (reference sequence). CDR3 residues: CATSSPGGTEAFF. In DNA, the CDR3 is TGTGCCACCAGCAGTCCAGGGGGAACTGAAGCTTTCTTT.

This clonotype has just a few counts. The V and J genes are TRBV28 and TRBJ2-7, with TRBD1 identical over 8 bases. The CDR3 contains 14 residues. Germline V lookup: CDR1 MDHEN, CDR2 SYDVKM. V was clipped by 3 bases and J by 2 bases; unmatched bases: 3. DNA of the CDR3: TGTGCCAGCAGTTTGGACAGGGTGGCCTACGAGCAGTACGTC. Its translation: CASSLDRVAYEQYV.

In this sample, this clonotype turned up many times. The DNA is omitted, as the CDR3 cannot be located on it reliably, and the CDR3 follows TCRdb's listing. The gene calls are TRBV29-1 and TRBJ1-1; no check of the table's D call, TRBD1, against the DNA was made. Germline lookup yields CDR1 SQVTM and CDR2 ANQGSEA. With termini counted, the CDR3 has 10 amino acids. The CDR3 loop is CSVGQGNFFF.

This clonotype was picked up a small number of times. This rearrangement joins TRBV5-1 to TRBJ1-2; D is undetermined. Germline lookup yields CDR1 SGHRS and CDR2 YFSETQ. The CDR3 length is 12 residues. V lost 3 bases and J 10 bases, leaving 13 bases between the germline ends. CDR3 residues: CASSSQFQIYTF. DNA for the CDR3: TGCGCCAGCAGCTCGCAATTCCAGATCTACACCTTC.

This clonotype was counted at least ten times. The chain joins TRBV27 to TRBJ1-2; D might be TRBD1 (5 bases). The V gene lost 3 bases and the J gene lost 0 bases, with 8 bases spanning the gap. Per the germline V gene, CDR1 is MNHEY and CDR2 is SMNVEV (reference sequence). The CDR3 is 14 residues long. The CDR3 region has the DNA TGTGCCAGCAGTTTGCGGGACGCTAACTATGGCTACACCTTC. Translating it yields CASSLRDANYGYTF.

This clonotype has a count of ten or more. The chain combines TRBV12-3 or TRBV12-4 with TRBJ1-4; a possible D gene is TRBD1 (6 bases). V lost 2 bases and J 8 bases, leaving 15 bases between the germline ends. The CDR3 spans 15 residues. CDR3 sequence: CASSLYTGHGEKLFF. CDR3 nucleotide sequence: TGTGCCAGCAGTTTATATACGGGACACGGAGAAAAACTGTTTTTT.

The chain combines TRBV7-9 with TRBJ2-1, with D perhaps being TRBD1 or TRBD2 (6 bases each). The length of the CDR3 is 15 residues. Germline V CDR1 and CDR2: SEHNR, FQNEAQ (reference sequence). Trimming removed 3 bases from V and 10 bases from J, with 19 bases in between. The CDR3 loop reads CASSLTRGKVREQFF. In DNA, the CDR3 is TGTGCCAGCAGCTTGACTAGGGGGAAAGTTCGCGAGCAGTTCTTC.

This clonotype was counted at least ten times. The chain combines TRBV10-3 with TRBJ2-2; D may match TRBD1 or TRBD2 (5 bases each). CDR1 is ENHRY, CDR2 SYGVKD, per germline. The V and J ends lost 0 bases and 0 bases respectively, with 8 bases between them. The CDR3 sequence is 16 residues long. In DNA form, the CDR3 reads TGTGCCATCAGTGAGTCTGGGACGACGAACACCGGGGAGCTGTTTTTT. Translated, it gives CAISESGTTNTGELFF.

This clonotype has a count of ten or more. This chain uses TRBV20-1 with TRBJ1-2; no definite D call. This CDR3 has 15 amino acids. The V end lost 0 bases, the J end lost 4 bases, and 15 bases lay between the germline ends. CDR1 is DFQATT and CDR2 is SNEGSKA in the germline V gene (reference sequence). The CDR3 DNA is TGCAGTGCTAGAGATCAGGCAGCGACCTTCTATGGCTACACCTTC. Encoded protein: CSARDQAATFYGYTF.

The chain has TRBV27 and TRBJ2-1; maybe TRBD2 (6 bases). Deletions cut 1 base from V and 7 bases from J, with 17 bases between. Looked up from germline, CDR1 is MNHEY and CDR2 is SMNVEV (reference sequence). The CDR3 sequence is 16 residues long. The CDR3 sequence: CASSLLVVAELNEQFF. The CDR3 nucleotides read TGTGCCAGCAGTTTATTGGTGGTAGCGGAGCTAAATGAGCAGTTCTTC.

This clonotype was found many times. This rearrangement joins TRBV2 to TRBJ2-1; maybe TRBD2 (5 bases). V was clipped by 10 bases and J by 0 bases, with 28 bases between them. CDR1 and CDR2 (germline): SNHLY, FYNNEI. This CDR3 has 19 amino acids. CDR3 residues: CATSGRTPAIILSYNEQFF. CDR3 in DNA: TGTGCCACGAGCGGTAGGACCCCAGCAATTATCCTCTCCTACAATGAGCAGTTCTTC.

This clonotype appeared a few times. V gene TRBV21-1 combines with J gene TRBJ1-2; the table's D call, TRBD1, has no DNA check behind it. TRBV21-1 is a listed pseudogene. The CDR3 sequence is 14 residues long. The CDR3 region is CASSRDRWGHGYTF. The CDR3 DNA reads as TGTGCCAGCAGCCGGGACAGGTGGGGGCATGGCTACACCTTC.

This clonotype was counted only a few times. The CDR3 DNA follows: TGTGCCAGCAGTCGCATAGGAGTAGCTGAAGCTTTCTTT. Translation gives CASSRIGVAEAFF. The chain has TRBV6-2 or TRBV6-3 and TRBJ1-1; no reliable D call. This CDR3 has 13 amino acids. The V gene lost 5 bases and the J gene lost 6 bases, with 13 bases spanning the gap. Germline V gene sequence: CDR1 MNHEY, CDR2 SVGEGT.

The table lists this clonotype with many counts. J is TRBJ2-4 and V is TRBV28, with D perhaps matching TRBD1 (6 bases). Germline-derived CDR1 and CDR2 are MDHEN and SYDVKM. This CDR3 has 16 amino acids. The V gene lost 2 bases and the J gene lost 1 base, with 12 bases spanning the gap. CDR3 in DNA: TGTGCCAGCAGTTTAAGTGGACAGAGGGCCAAAAACATTCAGTACTTC. Residues: CASSLSGQRAKNIQYF.

The genes are TRBV28 and TRBJ1-5; 10 bases agree with TRBD1. The CDR3 extends over 15 amino acids. The V gene's germline CDR1 is MDHEN and CDR2 SYDVKM. V gave up 7 bases and J gave up 6 bases; unmatched junction bases: 9. DNA for the CDR3: TGTGCCAGCACTCCCCCGGACAGGGGGATTCAGCCCCAGCATTTT. Translation: CASTPPDRGIQPQHF.

This clonotype was counted at least ten times. J is TRBJ2-5 and V is TRBV29-1, with D possibly being TRBD1 (5 bases). Germline V gene lookup returns CDR1 SQVTM and CDR2 ANQGSEA. Trimming shortened V by 3 bases and J by 3 bases, and 8 bases separated the two germline ends. This CDR3 contains 12 residues. CDR3 bases: TGCAGCGTTGATCTAGGGGAAGAGACCCAGTACTTC. Its protein product is CSVDLGEETQYF.

This clonotype appeared many times. Compared with germline, one end of the junction differs, possibly owing to a read error. The rearrangement joins TRBV29-1 to TRBJ1-1, with TRBD1 matching over 9 bases. The length of the CDR3 is 16 residues. Germline CDR1 reads SQVTM; CDR2 reads ANQGSEA. CDR3 bases: TGCAGCGTGGAAGGACAGGGGAAAGGTGTGCACACTGAAGCTTTCTTT. This gives the protein CSVEGQGKGVHTEAFF.